The 27 T cell receptor beta chains below all came from one sample that was sequenced in a study of T cell responses to AZD1222 COVID-19 vaccine. Libraries were prepared by immunoSEQ multiplex PCR; TCRdb keeps only in-frame clonotypes and omits some of them. The sample lists about 150,000 clones; 80% to 95% were seen once. The sample here was peripheral blood, taken 28 days after the second AZD1222 dose. These receptors all stem from an adult who received the AZD1222 COVID-19 vaccine.

The table lists this clone with a count of one. The V and J genes are TRBV5-6 and TRBJ2-5; D is unresolved. This CDR3 region has 14 residues. Germline V CDR1 and CDR2: SGHDT, YYEEEE. V dropped 3 bases and J dropped 5 bases, with 14 bases sitting between them. The CDR3 sequence: CASSSEVSRETQYF. The CDR3 bases are TGTGCCAGCAGCTCCGAGGTCTCTCGGGAGACCCAGTACTTC.

V usage is TRBV4-1 and J usage is TRBJ2-3; the match to TRBD2 covers 8 bases. CDR3 length: 16 amino acids. The germline gives CDR1 MGHRA, CDR2 YSYEKL. V trimming: 4 bases; J trimming: 4 bases; junction bases outside the gene matches: 10. This chain's CDR3 is CASSPIGSGRADTQYF. CDR3 DNA: TGCGCCAGCAGCCCCATAGGGAGCGGGAGAGCAGATACGCAGTATTTT.

This chain connects TRBV7-9 to TRBJ2-3; the D is unclear. Germline V gene lookup returns CDR1 SEHNR and CDR2 FQNEAQ (reference sequence). V dropped 6 bases and J dropped 5 bases, with 18 bases sitting between them. The length of the CDR3 is 15 residues. CDR3: CASRPVGYSEDTQYF. The CDR3 DNA follows: TGTGCCAGCAGACCGGTGGGCTACTCAGAAGATACGCAGTATTTT.

This clone was seen a single time. V and J are TRBV6-5 and TRBJ2-7; unclear D gene. V was pared by 0 bases and J by 3 bases, with 9 bases between. CDR1 and CDR2 from the germline V gene are MNHEY and SVGAGI. This CDR3 contains 14 residues. CDR3: CASSYSRAIYEQYF. The CDR3 region has the DNA TGTGCCAGCAGTTACTCACGGGCGATCTACGAGCAGTACTTC.

The V gene is TRBV7-3, the J gene TRBJ2-3, with 7 bases aligning to TRBD1. The V gene's germline CDR1 is SGHTA and CDR2 FQGTGA. The CDR3 is 14 amino acids. J gave up 2 bases and V 6 bases, and 5 bases lay outside the gene matches. The CDR3 coding sequence is TGTGCCAGCAGTTTCGACAGGGACACAGATACGCAGTATTTT. Amino acid sequence: CASSFDRDTDTQYF.

The rearrangement joins TRBV6-2 or TRBV6-3 to TRBJ1-2, with D possibly TRBD1 on 5 matching bases. Germline loops: CDR1 MNHEY, CDR2 SVGEGT. Trimming removed 2 bases from V and 5 bases from J, with 15 bases in between. This CDR3 has 15 residues. The CDR3 DNA reads TGTGCCAGCAGTTACGAATCCGACAGACTATATGGCTACACCTTC. Its translation is CASSYESDRLYGYTF.

In this sample, this clone turned up once. The gene calls are TRBV2 and TRBJ2-1; 7 nucleotides align to TRBD2. This CDR3 comprises 11 residues. The V gene's germline CDR1 is SNHLY and CDR2 FYNNEI. V gave up 6 bases and J gave up 12 bases; unmatched junction bases: 5. CDR3 sequence (DNA): TGTGCCAGCAGACGGGACTACATGCAGTTCTTC. Translation gives CASRRDYMQFF.

The chain recombines TRBV3-1 (or the pseudogene TRBV3-2) with TRBJ2-1, with 9 bases identical to TRBD2. V lost 0 bases, J lost 9 bases, and 6 bases stayed unmatched. The CDR3 runs to 15 residues. CDR1 is LGHDT and CDR2 is YNNKEL in the germline V gene (reference sequence). The CDR3 nucleotides are TGTGCCAGCAGCCAAGAGCGGGAGGGCCTCGGTGAGCAGTTCTTC. This translates into CASSQEREGLGEQFF.

This chain links TRBV10-3 with TRBJ1-5; 10 positions match TRBD1. The germline V gene has CDR1 ENHRY and CDR2 SYGVKD. The CDR3 runs to 16 residues. Germline trimming cut 2 bases from V and 3 bases from J; bases unmatched to any gene: 4. Written as DNA, the CDR3 is TGTGCCATCAGTGAGCAGGGACAGGGGACCAATCAGCCCCAGCATTTT. Its protein product is CAISEQGQGTNQPQHF.

The chain uses TRBV13 and TRBJ2-3; 8 bases fit TRBD1. The CDR3 consists of 19 residues. CDR1 and CDR2 (germline): PRHDT, FYEKMQ (reference sequence). V lost 3 bases and J lost 0; bases outside the gene matches: 14. The CDR3 protein is CASSFLLGIQGASTDTQYF. Here the CDR3 DNA reads TGTGCCAGCAGCTTCCTTTTGGGGATTCAGGGGGCAAGCACAGATACGCAGTATTTT.

The chain is built from TRBV18 and TRBJ1-1; D ambiguous. Trimming took off 5 bases at V and 3 bases at J, with 7 bases between the two ends. This CDR3 has 12 amino acids. Germline V gene lookup returns CDR1 KGHSH and CDR2 LQKENI. CDR3 amino acids: CASSYRDTEAFF. The CDR3 DNA reads TGTGCCAGCTCATACAGAGACACTGAAGCTTTCTTT.

The genes are TRBV11-2 and TRBJ1-1, with TRBD1 matching 11 bases. The ends lost 0 bases at V and 5 bases at J; junction bases unmatched: 5. This CDR3 is built from 16 residues. The V gene's germline CDR1 is SGHAT and CDR2 FQNNGV. The CDR3 loop is CASSLEGTGGWTEAFF. CDR3 bases: TGTGCCAGCAGCTTAGAAGGGACAGGGGGGTGGACTGAAGCTTTCTTT.

The chain couples TRBV15 to TRBJ2-1; unclear D gene. The CDR3 contains 15 residues. Trimming removed 5 bases at V and 8 bases at J, with 19 bases between. The germline CDR1 and CDR2 sequences are LNHNV and YYDKDF (reference sequence). CDR3 in amino acids: CATSRLLGTADEQFF. CDR3 DNA sequence: TGTGCCACCAGCCGCCTCCTGGGAACCGCGGATGAGCAGTTCTTC.

This chain joins TRBV28 and TRBJ1-1; 9 nucleotides align to TRBD1. Germline V gene data show CDR1 as MDHEN and CDR2 as SYDVKM. V gave up 2 bases and J gave up 10 bases; unmatched junction bases: 8. This CDR3 spans 14 amino acids. The chain's CDR3 is CASSLGDRVISAFF. In nucleotides, the CDR3 is TGTGCCAGCAGTTTAGGGGACAGGGTAATATCAGCTTTCTTT.

This clone was observed a single time. The genes are TRBV19 and TRBJ1-2; D remains unclear. In germline, CDR1 is LNHDA, CDR2 SQIVND (reference sequence). Trimming cost V 10 bases and J 2 bases, with 11 bases left between them. The CDR3 has 12 amino acids. The CDR3 loop reads CATRWGNYGYTF. The CDR3 DNA follows: TGTGCCACTCGGTGGGGAAACTATGGCTACACCTTC.

V and J are TRBV14 and TRBJ1-1; D may be TRBD1 (5 bases). CDR1 SGHDN and CDR2 FVKESK come from the germline V gene. V lost 3 bases and J 3 bases, leaving 17 bases between the germline ends. The CDR3 extends over 16 amino acids. The CDR3 region has the DNA TGTGCCAGCAGCCATTATCCTGGCGGGGGGGACACTGAAGCTTTCTTT. Its translation: CASSHYPGGGDTEAFF. Complete variable domain (other parts from reference TRBV14 and TRBJ1-1): EAGVTQFPSHSVIEKGQTVTLRCDPISGHDNLYWYRRVMGKEIKFLLHFVKESKQDESGMPNNRFLAERTGGTYSTLKVQPAELEDSGVYFCASSHYPGGGDTEAFFGQGTRLTVV.

The chain employs TRBV30 and TRBJ1-2; 7 bases match TRBD1. The CDR3 extends over 10 amino acids. The V gene's germline CDR1 is GTSNPN and CDR2 SVGIG (reference sequence). The ends lost 5 bases at V and 6 bases at J; junction bases unmatched: 0. DNA of the CDR3: TGTGCCTGGGACAGGGATGGCTACACCTTC. Its protein product is CAWDRDGYTF.

V is TRBV28 and J is TRBJ1-2, with D perhaps TRBD1 (5 bases). The CDR3 length is 14 residues. V was clipped by 5 bases and J by 2 bases, with 12 bases between them. The germline V gene encodes CDR1 MDHEN and CDR2 SYDVKM. In DNA form, the CDR3 reads TGTGCCAGCAGTCGTCAGGGTGCCAACTATGGCTACACCTTC. It specifies CASSRQGANYGYTF.

The chain carries TRBV24-1 and TRBJ1-2; perhaps TRBD1 as D (6 bases). CDR1 and CDR2 (germline): KGHDR, SFDVKD. Between the trimmed V and J ends, which lost 6 bases and 8 bases, there was a span of 9 bases. The CDR3 consists of 11 residues. In DNA form, the CDR3 reads TGTGCCACCAGTACGGGGGGCGGCTACACCTTC. Translation gives CATSTGGGYTF.

CDR3 loop: CATSNEPMNTEAFF. As DNA, the CDR3 is TGTGCCACCAGCAACGAGCCTATGAACACTGAAGCTTTCTTT. The chain recombines TRBV15 with TRBJ1-1; no clear D gene. V was clipped by 4 bases and J by 0 bases, with 9 bases between them. The CDR3 consists of 14 residues. In germline, CDR1 is LNHNV, CDR2 YYDKDF (reference sequence).

The chain links TRBV6-2 or TRBV6-3 to TRBJ2-5; D is possibly TRBD1 or TRBD2 (6 bases each). Germline V gene sequence: CDR1 MNHEY, CDR2 SVGEGT. This CDR3 is 15 amino acids long. V gave up 1 base and J gave up 5 bases, with 14 bases separating them. The CDR3 reads CASSYFLGGAETQYF. CDR3 bases: TGTGCCAGCAGTTACTTCCTCGGGGGCGCCGAGACCCAGTACTTC.

The V gene is TRBV28, the J gene TRBJ2-3; 10 bases agree with TRBD2. The CDR3 runs 18 residues. V dropped 5 bases and J dropped 6; count of bases not matched to a gene: 17. CDR1 and CDR2 from the germline V gene are MDHEN and SYDVKM. This chain's CDR3 is CASSTPAGGTLFSDTQYF. In DNA, the CDR3 is TGTGCCAGCAGTACCCCAGCGGGAGGGACTTTGTTTAGTGATACGCAGTATTTT.

This CDR3 reads CASAGENNQPQHF. CDR3 nucleotides: TGTGCCAGCGCGGGCGAGAATAATCAGCCCCAGCATTTT. The chain combines TRBV6-5 with TRBJ1-5; the D is unclear. The CDR3 length is 13 residues. Germline V gene data show CDR1 as MNHEY and CDR2 as SVGAGI. Between the trimmed V and J ends, which lost 8 bases and 4 bases, there was a span of 12 bases.

The rearrangement joins TRBV2 to TRBJ2-2, with D possibly being TRBD1 or TRBD2 (7 bases each). This CDR3 has 18 residues. The germline V and J ends were trimmed by 4 bases and 4 bases, with 22 bases remaining between them. Germline loops: CDR1 SNHLY, CDR2 FYNNEI. The CDR3, as DNA: TGTGCCAGCAGTGTTGATTCTAAGTCAGGGGGGGTCACCGGGGAGCTGTTTTTT. Protein: CASSVDSKSGGVTGELFF.

The rearrangement uses TRBV5-6 and TRBJ2-2, with TRBD1 matching 9 bases. Germline V CDR1 and CDR2: SGHDT, YYEEEE. Trimming cost V 5 bases and J 5 bases; bases outside gene matches: 7. CDR3 length: 15 amino acids. The DNA for the CDR3 is TGTGCCAGCAGGAGGGTGGGACAGGGAACCGGGGAGCTGTTTTTT. Its protein is CASRRVGQGTGELFF. The variable domain in full, with the rest retrieved from reference TRBV5-6 and TRBJ2-2, is DAGVTQSPTHLIKTRGQQVTLRCSPKSGHDTVSWYQQALGQGPQFIFQYYEEEERQRGNFPDRFSGHQFPNYSSELNVNALLLGDSALYLCASRRVGQGTGELFFGEGSRLTVL.

V and J are TRBV10-1 and TRBJ2-1, with D hard to call. V was shortened by 7 bases and J by 7 bases, with 17 bases between the two germline ends. Germline V gene sequence: CDR1 WNHNN, CDR2 SYGVQD (reference sequence). The CDR3 contains 14 residues. Here the CDR3 reads CASTLVAKANEQFF. CDR3 bases: TGCGCCAGCACCCTAGTCGCGAAGGCAAATGAGCAGTTCTTC.

The chain employs TRBV6-6 and TRBJ2-1, with unresolved D. Trimming removed 6 bases from V and 7 bases from J, with 7 bases in between. Germline-derived CDR1 and CDR2 are MNHNY and SVGAGI (reference sequence). This CDR3 spans 11 amino acids. CDR3 sequence reads: CASRLMNEQFF. CDR3 bases: TGTGCCAGCAGACTAATGAATGAGCAGTTCTTC.